What follows are 22 T cell receptor beta chains derived from one specimen sequenced in a study of blood T cell repertoires in COVID-19. Clones were sequenced by immunoSEQ multiplex PCR, and TCRdb holds only the in-frame ones, with some missing. This sample has around 310,000 clones, with almost 90% found just once. The sample was peripheral blood. These receptors were taken from a woman in her thirties or forties with COVID-19, enrolled during active disease.

The V gene is TRBV7-2, the J gene TRBJ1-1; a weak D match, TRBD1 (6 bases). V was clipped by 5 bases and J by 3 bases, with 13 bases between them. This CDR3 spans 14 amino acids. Germline V CDR1 and CDR2: SGHTA, FQGNSA. Here the CDR3 reads CASSPSDRHTEAFF. In DNA form, the CDR3 reads TGTGCCAGCAGCCCGAGTGACAGGCACACTGAAGCTTTCTTT.

The chain has TRBV5-4 and TRBJ1-4, with D tentatively TRBD1 (5 bases). This CDR3 contains 15 residues. V was trimmed by 2 bases and J by 5 bases, leaving 13 bases between them. In germline, CDR1 is SGHNT, CDR2 YYREEE (reference sequence). CDR3 nucleotides: TGTGCCAGCAGCTTCCAGGGCCTACGGAATGAAAAACTGTTTTTT. Protein product: CASSFQGLRNEKLFF.

The genes are TRBV5-4 and TRBJ2-7; 8 bases are shared with TRBD1. V gave up 4 bases and J gave up 5 bases; unmatched junction bases: 5. The germline V gene encodes CDR1 SGHNT and CDR2 YYREEE (reference sequence). The CDR3 loop spans 13 amino acids. CDR3 protein: CASSAPTGDEQYF. In DNA, the CDR3 is TGTGCCAGCAGCGCCCCGACAGGGGACGAGCAGTACTTC.

This clone was seen a few times. The CDR3 DNA sequence: TGTGCCAGTAGACTTGGAAGCGCTGAAGCTTTCTTT. As protein: CASRLGSAEAFF. The rearrangement joins TRBV19 to TRBJ1-1; D uncertain. The CDR3 runs 12 residues. V was trimmed by 6 bases and J by 6 bases, leaving 11 bases between them. Germline-derived CDR1 and CDR2 are LNHDA and SQIVND (reference sequence).

This chain joins TRBV6-5 and TRBJ1-5; tentative D call: TRBD1 (5 bases). V lost 4 bases, J lost 5 bases, and 9 bases lay in between. The germline V gene has CDR1 MNHEY and CDR2 SVGAGI. CDR3 size: 13 residues. CDR3 loop: CASSSGGYQPQHF. CDR3 DNA sequence: TGTGCCAGCAGTTCGGGGGGTTATCAGCCCCAGCATTTT.

The rearrangement uses TRBV5-4 and TRBJ1-1; weak D call: TRBD1 (6 bases). The CDR3 sequence is 14 residues long. Between the trimmed V and J ends, which lost 4 bases and 3 bases, there was a span of 13 bases. Germline-derived CDR1 and CDR2 are SGHNT and YYREEE (reference sequence). In nucleotides, the CDR3 is TGTGCCAGCAGCAGTTGGGGGGGGCACACTGAAGCTTTCTTT. This sequence encodes CASSSWGGHTEAFF.

The V gene is TRBV7-8, the J gene TRBJ1-5; D might be TRBD1 (6 bases). CDR3 length: 15 amino acids. The V gene lost 0 bases and the J gene lost 6 bases, with 12 bases spanning the gap. Germline lookup yields CDR1 SGHVS and CDR2 FQNEAQ. CDR3 residues: CASSLAGGASQPQHF. In DNA form, the CDR3 reads TGTGCCAGCAGCTTAGCGGGGGGGGCGAGTCAGCCCCAGCATTTT. The full variable domain, completed using reference TRBV7-8 and TRBJ1-5, is GAGVSQSPRYKVAKRGQDVALRCDPISGHVSLFWYQQALGQGPEFLTYFQNEAQLDKSGLPSDRFFAERPEGSVSTLKIQRTQQEDSAVYLCASSLAGGASQPQHFGDGTRLSIL.

The genes are TRBV19 and TRBJ1-4; D is uncertain. Per germline, CDR1 LNHDA and CDR2 SQIVND (reference sequence). This CDR3 contains 17 residues. V was shortened by 1 base and J by 0 bases, with 12 bases between the two germline ends. The CDR3 loop is CASSIVHSKTTNEKLFF. The CDR3 DNA reads as TGTGCCAGTAGTATAGTTCACAGCAAAACAACTAATGAAAAACTGTTTTTT.

This chain connects TRBV4-2 to TRBJ1-1; maybe TRBD1 (5 bases). CDR3 length equals 16 residues. Germline assignment: CDR1 LGHNA and CDR2 YNFKEQ. Between the trimmed V and J ends, which lost 2 bases and 0 bases, there was a span of 13 bases. In DNA, the CDR3 is TGTGCCAGCAGCCAATCCAGGGATCGCCTGAACACTGAAGCTTTCTTT. It translates to CASSQSRDRLNTEAFF.

This clone appeared once. Other DNA sequences in the sample encode the same CDR3. The genes are TRBV6-2 or TRBV6-3 and TRBJ2-5, with 7 bases that match TRBD1. Germline-derived CDR1 and CDR2 are MNHEY and SVGEGT. V lost 6 bases and J lost 2; bases outside the gene matches: 3. The CDR3 length is 13 residues. The CDR3 DNA sequence: TGTGCCAGCAGCCGGGACAGACAAGAGACCCAGTACTTC. Translated, it gives CASSRDRQETQYF.

The chain combines TRBV19 with TRBJ1-1; no firm D call. This CDR3 contains 15 residues. Germline lookup yields CDR1 LNHDA and CDR2 SQIVND (reference sequence). Trimming left V 6 bases short and J 3 bases short, with 17 bases between. The CDR3 DNA reads TGTGCCAGTAGCTCCTCCCGGGAGGCATACACTGAAGCTTTCTTT. Translating it yields CASSSSREAYTEAFF.

This clone appeared once. The chain combines TRBV7-9 with TRBJ2-5, with 10 bases fitting TRBD1. Unmatched junction bases numbered 11, after V lost 2 bases and J lost 5 bases. The CDR3 runs 17 residues. Looked up from germline, CDR1 is SEHNR and CDR2 is FQNEAQ (reference sequence). The CDR3 loop reads CASSLFPGQGFEETQYF. The CDR3 nucleotides are TGTGCCAGCAGCTTATTTCCGGGACAGGGGTTTGAGGAGACCCAGTACTTC.

The chain recombines TRBV29-1 with TRBJ2-3; D may be TRBD1 (6 bases). The CDR3 is 14 residues long. Deletions cut 5 bases from V and 1 base from J, with 13 bases between. Germline V gene lookup returns CDR1 SQVTM and CDR2 ANQGSEA. Written as DNA, the CDR3 is TGCAGCGTTTCCGGTCAGGGGCGCACAGATACGCAGTATTTT. It yields the protein CSVSGQGRTDTQYF.

The rearrangement uses TRBV28 and TRBJ1-2; D gene unclear. Trimming stripped 1 base from V and 4 bases from J, with 19 bases between. The CDR3 has 17 residues. The germline gives CDR1 MDHEN, CDR2 SYDVKM. This CDR3 reads CASSLSDGKGRLYGYTF. CDR3 nucleotides: TGTGCCAGCAGTTTATCCGACGGGAAGGGAAGACTCTATGGCTACACCTTC.

J is TRBJ1-2 and V is TRBV6-5, with 9 positions matching TRBD1. The CDR3 has 16 amino acids. Germline V gene data show CDR1 as MNHEY and CDR2 as SVGAGI. Trimming at V came to 3 bases and at J to 8 bases, leaving 13 bases not matched to a gene. The CDR3 DNA is TGTGCCAGCAGTTATACAGGGGGCCAGCGTCGGAAGGGCTACACCTTC. Translating it yields CASSYTGGQRRKGYTF.

The rearrangement links TRBV19 to TRBJ2-5; D is perhaps TRBD1 (5 bases). Per the germline V gene, CDR1 is LNHDA and CDR2 is SQIVND (reference sequence). Trimming left V 3 bases short and J 4 bases short, with 9 bases between. The CDR3 extends over 13 amino acids. DNA for the CDR3: TGTGCCAGTAGTATGAGGCAGGGAGAGACCCAGTACTTC. Its protein is CASSMRQGETQYF.

The V and J genes are TRBV6-2 or TRBV6-3 and TRBJ2-7; maybe TRBD2 (5 bases). This CDR3 has 13 residues. The germline CDR1 and CDR2 sequences are MNHEY and SVGEGT. V lost 2 bases and J 6 bases, leaving 11 bases between the germline ends. CDR3 DNA: TGTGCCAGCAGTTACGCAGCCCGGGGCGAGCAGTACTTC. This translates into CASSYAARGEQYF.

This clone has only one observation. The V call is TRBV7-9, the J call TRBJ2-1; D is unclear. This CDR3 region has 14 residues. CDR1 is SEHNR, CDR2 FQNEAQ, per germline (reference sequence). Trimming left V 5 bases short and J 0 bases short, with 8 bases between. The chain's CDR3 is CASSPGSSYNEQFF. CDR3 coding DNA: TGTGCCAGCAGCCCCGGTAGCTCCTACAATGAGCAGTTCTTC.

V usage is TRBV6-4 and J usage is TRBJ2-2; D possibly corresponds to TRBD2 (5 bases). The CDR3 contains 13 residues. The germline V gene encodes CDR1 MRHNA and CDR2 SNTAGT. Trimming shortened V by 3 bases and J by 5 bases, and 7 bases separated the two germline ends. DNA for the CDR3: TGTGCCAGCAGTGAGAGGGTGACCGGGGAGCTGTTTTTT. Its protein is CASSERVTGELFF.

The rearrangement uses TRBV5-1 and TRBJ2-1; TRBD1 matches at 8 bases. V lost 4 bases and J lost 2; bases outside the gene matches: 2. The CDR3 extends over 14 amino acids. CDR1 and CDR2 from the germline V gene are SGHRS and YFSETQ. The CDR3 DNA follows: TGCGCCAGCAGCGGACAGGGTCCCTACAATGAGCAGTTCTTC. It specifies CASSGQGPYNEQFF. The variable domain in full, with the rest retrieved from reference TRBV5-1 and TRBJ2-1, is KAGVTQTPRYLIKTRGQQVTLSCSPISGHRSVSWYQQTPGQGLQFLFEYFSETQRNKGNFPGRFSGRQFSNSRSEMNVSTLELGDSALYLCASSGQGPYNEQFFGPGTRLTVL.

The rearrangement uses TRBV6-6 and TRBJ2-1, with TRBD1 matching 10 bases. The ends lost 4 bases at V and 3 bases at J; junction bases unmatched: 3. CDR3 length equals 15 residues. Looked up from germline, CDR1 is MNHNY and CDR2 is SVGAGI (reference sequence). CDR3 nucleotides: TGTGCCAGCAGTTTCCGGGACAGGGGCTACAATGAGCAGTTCTTC. Translated, it gives CASSFRDRGYNEQFF.

The chain joins TRBV19 to TRBJ1-1; unclear D gene. The CDR3 has 15 residues. CDR1 and CDR2 (germline): LNHDA, SQIVND (reference sequence). Trimming left V 0 bases short and J 1 base short, with 9 bases between. CDR3 loop: CASSIESGGNTEAFF. The CDR3 nucleotides are TGTGCCAGTAGTATAGAATCCGGAGGGAACACTGAAGCTTTCTTT.